The 4 T cell receptor beta chains in this list originate from one sample, sequenced in a study of CD8+CD57+ T cells in acquired aplastic anemia. Genomic DNA constituted the template upon which TCR beta VDJ and CDR3 profiling was performed. TCRdb itself ran the reads through MiXCR, one entry per CDR3 protein. This table holds more than 40,000 distinct CDR3 sequences, 55% to 75% found once. The sample taken for sequencing was sorted CD4+, CD8+, or CD8+CD57+ T cells (not recorded which) from PBMCs. These TCRs come from a human donor in good health, serving as a control.

The chain links TRBV19 to TRBJ1-2, with 8 bases identical to TRBD1. J was trimmed by 10 bases and V by 7 bases; bases with no gene match: 8. The CDR3 extends over 12 amino acids. Germline CDR1 and CDR2: LNHDA and SQIVND (reference sequence). The CDR3 sequence is CASTLDRDLYTF. CDR3 nucleotides: TGTGCCAGTACCTTGGACAGGGACCTCTACACCTTC.

The chain links TRBV19 to TRBJ1-1, with TRBD1 matching over 8 bases. Germline lookup yields CDR1 LNHDA and CDR2 SQIVND (reference sequence). The junction had 16 bases not matched to a gene; V was cut back by 4 bases and J by 9 bases. CDR3 length: 16 amino acids. CDR3 sequence: CASSTYKDREESKAFF. The CDR3 DNA is TGTGCCAGTAGTACATATAAGGACAGGGAGGAGAGTAAAGCTTTCTTT.

This chain joins TRBV29-1 and TRBJ1-1; D ambiguous. Trimming removed 8 bases from V and 4 bases from J, with 8 bases in between. The germline gives CDR1 SQVTM, CDR2 ANQGSEA. The CDR3 has 10 amino acids. CDR3 DNA: TGCAGCACGAAGCGCACTGAAGCTTTCTTT. This translates into CSTKRTEAFF. Full variable domain (outside the CDR3, taken from reference TRBV29-1 and TRBJ1-1): SAVISQKPSRDICQRGTSLTIQCQVDSQVTMMFWYRQQPGQSLTLIATANQGSEATYESGFVIDKFPISRPNLTFSTLTVSNMSPEDSSIYLCSTKRTEAFFGQGTRLTVV.

The chain joins TRBV19 to TRBJ2-1, with D hard to call. Trimming shortened V by 6 bases and J by 7 bases, and 13 bases separated the two germline ends. This CDR3 region has 13 residues. Germline V gives CDR1 LNHDA, CDR2 SQIVND (reference sequence). The CDR3, as DNA: TGTGCCAGTAGCCTGTCAAGGGTTAATGAGCAGTTCTTC. The encoded protein is CASSLSRVNEQFF.